The rows below give T cell receptor beta chains drawn from one sample of a study of T cells in Graves' hyperthyroidism and ophthalmopathy. TCRdb re-derived calls from the multiplex PCR reads in MiXCR, one entry per CDR3 protein. The repertoire consists of around 390,000 distinct CDR3 sequences, with around 15% occurring once and the leading ten covering around 19%. Sequencing was carried out using blood. These receptors originate from a woman aged 30 to 39 with Graves' ophthalmopathy. The conserved cysteine and the conserved F or W are not part of the CDR3 here.

v_gene	CDR3aa
TRBV6-1	ASSGQGAHQPQH
TRBV9	ATSFIYEQY
TRBV20-1	SAREPSGVTDTQY
TRBV11-1	ASSSPHRDSEQY
TRBV7-9	ASSFNPGQVSYEQY
TRBV20-1	SARTDSSGKNIQY
TRBV24-1	ATSESGTGVFYEQY
TRBV12-3/TRBV12-4	ASRKRQGLDNEQF
TRBV12-3/TRBV12-4	ASTPAGVSGANVLT
TRBV9	ASSSTPGSSYNSPLH
TRBV11-2	ASSLQQRGNTIY
TRBV7-2	ASSSPYNEQF
TRBV11-2	ASSLVGTSYDEQF
TRBV28	ASSLLAGDGTGELF
TRBV27	ASRGQGRSYEQY
TRBV12-3/TRBV12-4	ASSVDPGGPGYT
TRBV12-3/TRBV12-4	ASSPRAQGAGELF
TRBV10-3	AIRRTGNTGELF
TRBV12-3/TRBV12-4	ASSLISSAGANEQF
TRBV11-3	ASSLDPAGLYEQY
TRBV6-1	ASSRVGRETQY
TRBV5-8	ASSPGQGALTDTQY
TRBV12-3/TRBV12-4	ASSLAGTSSYEQY
TRBV12-3/TRBV12-4	ANSLGWGRRNTGELF
TRBV28	ASTQTGGNTEAF
TRBV30	AWSVSRQQETQY
TRBV12-3/TRBV12-4	ASSFGTIDEQF